One sample yielded the 17 T cell receptor beta chains listed below, sequenced in a study of Ad26.COV2.S vaccination and SARS-CoV-2 variants. Generated by immunoSEQ multiplex PCR, the TCRdb table keeps only in-frame clones and is missing some. Seen here are about 350,000 clones, around 89% observed once, and the top ten hold roughly 5%. Treatment reported: some 20 received Ad26.COV2.S at low or high dose, single or two shots; roughly five received placebo; per-sample allocation not given. Collection of samples fell on day 63 after the first vaccine or placebo injection. The source was peripheral blood, collected in a trial of Ad26.COV2.S vaccine versus placebo. The receptors come from a person aged 18-65 years who received the Ad26.COV2.S COVID-19 vaccine or a placebo.

The V gene is TRBV5-5, the J gene TRBJ1-4; D ambiguous. CDR3 length equals 13 residues. Germline loops: CDR1 SGHKS, CDR2 YYEKEE (reference sequence). With 4 bases removed from V and 4 bases from J, the gap between germline ends came to 8 bases. CDR3 sequence: CASSTGLNEKLFF. The CDR3 nucleotides are TGTGCCAGCAGCACTGGACTTAATGAAAAACTGTTTTTT.

The rearrangement links TRBV30 to TRBJ1-3; 7 bases are shared with TRBD1. The CDR3 loop spans 15 amino acids. Trimming at V came to 7 bases and at J to 0 bases, leaving 9 bases not matched to a gene. Germline CDR1 is GTSNPN and CDR2 is SVGIG (reference sequence). The CDR3 coding sequence is TGTGCCTCAGATACGACAGGGCGCTCTGGAAACACCATATATTTT. It specifies CASDTTGRSGNTIYF. The variable domain in full, completed from reference TRBV30 and TRBJ1-3, reads SQTIHQWPATLVQPVGSPLSLECTVEGTSNPNLYWYRQAAGRGLQLLFYSVGIGQISSEVPQNLSASRPQDRQFILSSKKLLLSDSGFYLCASDTTGRSGNTIYFGEGSWLTVV.

This clone appeared a few times. The same CDR3 can be traced to other DNA sequences in this sample. This chain connects TRBV5-1 to TRBJ2-2; a weak D match, TRBD2 (6 bases). Looked up from germline, CDR1 is SGHRS and CDR2 is YFSETQ. V lost 4 bases to trimming and J lost 2 bases, with 15 bases between them. The CDR3 spans 16 residues. The CDR3 loop reads CASSPPGLSNTGELFF. CDR3 in DNA: TGCGCCAGCAGCCCCCCGGGACTTAGTAACACCGGGGAGCTGTTTTTT.

V usage is TRBV13 and J usage is TRBJ1-3; 7 bases agree with TRBD1. J was trimmed by 3 bases and V by 3 bases; bases with no gene match: 5. There are 15 residues in the CDR3. Germline CDR1 reads PRHDT; CDR2 reads FYEKMQ (reference sequence). CDR3 coding DNA: TGTGCCAGCAGCTTTCCCACAGGGGATGGAAACACCATATATTTT. Amino acid sequence: CASSFPTGDGNTIYF.

This clone has a handful of counts. The CDR3 DNA sequence: TGCAGCGTTGAAGATGGAACACACACCGGGGAGCTGTTTTTT. It is translated as CSVEDGTHTGELFF. The rearrangement links TRBV29-1 to TRBJ2-2; D uncertain. Germline CDR1 is SQVTM and CDR2 is ANQGSEA. V shed 0 bases and J shed 3 bases, with 8 bases lying between them. This CDR3 is 14 amino acids long.

Here the CDR3 reads CASSPDRGGGYGYTF. Here the CDR3 DNA reads TGTGCCAGCAGTCCAGACAGGGGCGGTGGCTATGGCTACACCTTC. The chain uses TRBV6-2 or TRBV6-3 and TRBJ1-2, with TRBD1 identical over 8 bases. Germline CDR1 and CDR2: MNHEY and SVGEGT. The CDR3 consists of 15 residues. V shed 5 bases and J 4 bases; nucleotides not matched to a gene: 9.

The chain couples TRBV28 to TRBJ2-1, with TRBD1 as a possible D gene (6 bases). V was pared by 5 bases and J by 3 bases, with 23 bases between. The germline CDR1 and CDR2 sequences are MDHEN and SYDVKM. The length of the CDR3 is 18 residues. CDR3 in DNA: TGTGCCAGCAGTCCTATTTCCCTTACAGGGAATTTCTACAATGAGCAGTTCTTC. This sequence encodes CASSPISLTGNFYNEQFF.

The chain couples TRBV7-8 to TRBJ1-3, with 9 bases identical to TRBD1. V was clipped by 2 bases and J by 0 bases; unmatched bases: 14. CDR1 and CDR2 (germline): SGHVS, FQNEAQ. This CDR3 has 20 amino acids. CDR3 DNA sequence: TGTGCCAGCAGCTTAAGGTCGGCGGGACAGGGCTTTATCTCTGGAAACACCATATATTTT. It specifies CASSLRSAGQGFISGNTIYF.

The chain carries TRBV28 and TRBJ1-5, with D unresolved. Germline CDR1 reads MDHEN; CDR2 reads SYDVKM. This CDR3 comprises 14 residues. Trimming took off 3 bases at V and 6 bases at J, with 12 bases between the two ends. CDR3 sequence (DNA): TGTGCCAGCAGTTTTTCGACATCTACTCAGCCCCAGCATTTT. Its protein product is CASSFSTSTQPQHF.

V usage is TRBV9 and J usage is TRBJ2-1; 12 bases are a match to TRBD2. J gave up 8 bases and V 4 bases, and 16 bases lay outside the gene matches. Germline assignment: CDR1 SGDLS and CDR2 YYNGEE. The length of the CDR3 is 18 residues. The CDR3 DNA reads as TGTGCCAGCAGCCCCCCCCCACTGCTAGCGGGAGGGAGGGATGAGCAGTTCTTC. It is translated as CASSPPPLLAGGRDEQFF.

The chain employs TRBV3-1 (or the pseudogene TRBV3-2) and TRBJ1-1; tentatively, D is TRBD1 (5 bases). Germline CDR1 reads LGHDT; CDR2 reads YNNKEL (reference sequence). V lost 1 base and J 5 bases, leaving 11 bases between the germline ends. The length of the CDR3 is 14 residues. CDR3 sequence: CASSQAAGRTEAFF. CDR3 bases: TGTGCCAGCAGCCAAGCGGCAGGGAGGACTGAAGCTTTCTTT.

This clone was recorded once. This sequence joins TRBV30 and TRBJ1-1; tentatively, D is TRBD1 (5 bases). The germline V gene encodes CDR1 GTSNPN and CDR2 SVGIG (reference sequence). This CDR3 spans 13 amino acids. Trimming took off 0 bases at V and 1 base at J, with 6 bases between the two ends. CDR3 nucleotides: TGTGCCTGGAGTGTTGACAGGAACACTGAAGCTTTCTTT. Its translation is CAWSVDRNTEAFF.

The rearrangement joins TRBV30 to TRBJ2-3; the match to TRBD2 covers 9 bases. The germline V gene has CDR1 GTSNPN and CDR2 SVGIG (reference sequence). This CDR3 spans 15 amino acids. V trimming: 0 bases; J trimming: 4 bases; junction bases outside the gene matches: 5. This CDR3 is CAWSVEGGRADTQYF. The CDR3 DNA is TGTGCCTGGAGTGTGGAAGGCGGGAGGGCAGATACGCAGTATTTT.

V gene TRBV6-1 combines with J gene TRBJ1-1; D remains ambiguous. Germline values: CDR1 MNHNS, CDR2 SASEGT. V was clipped by 1 base and J by 4 bases, with 13 bases between them. The CDR3 loop spans 15 amino acids. As DNA, the CDR3 is TGTGCCAGCAGTGAAGTCGGGGTCCTGTTCACTGAAGCTTTCTTT. Encoded protein: CASSEVGVLFTEAFF.

This chain connects TRBV28 to TRBJ1-1, with TRBD1 as a possible D gene (5 bases). Trimming removed 7 bases from V and 10 bases from J, with 19 bases in between. Germline lookup yields CDR1 MDHEN and CDR2 SYDVKM. The length of the CDR3 is 13 residues. The CDR3 nucleotides read TGTGCCAGCACCCTCGATCGGGCAGGGACAGCTTTCTTT. Its translation: CASTLDRAGTAFF.

This sequence joins TRBV7-9 and TRBJ2-3; 7 bases fit TRBD1. The V gene end was trimmed by 1 base and the J gene end by 4 bases; junction bases not matched to a gene: 5. The CDR3 runs to 15 residues. Per germline, CDR1 SEHNR and CDR2 FQNEAQ (reference sequence). CDR3 protein: CASSLVIGGADTQYF. CDR3 DNA sequence: TGTGCCAGCAGCTTAGTTATAGGGGGCGCAGATACGCAGTATTTT.

V is TRBV7-9 and J is TRBJ2-1; 7 bases line up with TRBD1. This CDR3 is 14 amino acids long. The J segment lost 4 bases and the V segment lost 5 bases, leaving 5 bases of the junction unmatched. Germline V gene lookup returns CDR1 SEHNR and CDR2 FQNEAQ (reference sequence). The CDR3 loop reads CASSGGTEYNEQFF. The CDR3, as DNA: TGTGCCAGCAGCGGTGGGACAGAATACAATGAGCAGTTCTTC.